The 11 T cell receptor beta chains given below trace back to one sample, sequenced in a study of blood T cell repertoires in COVID-19. Repertoires were generated with immunoSEQ multiplex PCR, while TCRdb's copy carries only in-frame clones and drops some. The sample has 130,000 to 150,000 clones, almost 90% seen once; the top ten hold about 2.3%. Material for sequencing was peripheral blood. The source of these receptors is a human donor in a cohort sampled during active COVID-19.

The genes are TRBV28 and TRBJ2-4; tentative D call: TRBD2 (7 bases). The CDR3 covers 16 residues. V dropped 3 bases and J dropped 0 bases, with 12 bases sitting between them. Germline V gives CDR1 MDHEN, CDR2 SYDVKM. The CDR3 sequence is CASSLGGTLAKNIQYF. The CDR3 coding sequence is TGTGCCAGCAGTTTGGGAGGGACACTAGCCAAAAACATTCAGTACTTC.

This rearrangement joins TRBV18 to TRBJ2-5, with D unresolved. The germline gives CDR1 KGHSH, CDR2 LQKENI. Trimming removed 2 bases from V and 1 base from J, with 14 bases in between. This CDR3 contains 16 residues. CDR3 in DNA: TGTGCCAGCTCACCAGGGCCGGTTCGCCCCCAAGAGACCCAGTACTTC. Translating gives CASSPGPVRPQETQYF.

The chain carries TRBV20-1 and TRBJ2-1; no clear D gene. Germline lookup yields CDR1 DFQATT and CDR2 SNEGSKA (reference sequence). Deletions cut 6 bases from V and 6 bases from J, with 9 bases between. This CDR3 comprises 11 residues. The CDR3 bases are TGCAGTGCCTTTGGCGGCAATGAGCAGTTCTTC. Its translation is CSAFGGNEQFF.

This chain uses TRBV5-6 with TRBJ2-5; 9 nucleotides align to TRBD1. The germline V gene encodes CDR1 SGHDT and CDR2 YYEEEE. The trim removed 4 bases at V and 1 base at J, leaving 5 bases unmatched. CDR3 length equals 15 residues. The CDR3 protein is CASSRTGGGQETQYF. The CDR3 DNA follows: TGTGCCAGCAGCAGAACAGGGGGCGGCCAAGAGACCCAGTACTTC.

The J gene is TRBJ2-7, the V gene TRBV6-1; TRBD2 matches 8 bases. CDR3 length: 16 residues. Per the germline V gene, CDR1 is MNHNS and CDR2 is SASEGT. J gave up 2 bases and V 1 base, and 7 bases lay outside the gene matches. The CDR3, as DNA: TGTGCCAGCAGTGAAGTAGCGGGGTTACAAACCTACGAGCAGTACTTC. Residues: CASSEVAGLQTYEQYF.

The chain links TRBV6-6 to TRBJ1-2, with TRBD1 identical over 11 bases. This CDR3 is 13 amino acids long. Germline V lookup: CDR1 MNHNY, CDR2 SVGAGI (reference sequence). Losses at the gene ends were 6 bases for V and 7 bases for J; bases not matched to a gene: 4. The CDR3 coding sequence is TGTGCCAGCAGGGGACAGGGGGACGGTGGCTACACCTTC. Protein: CASRGQGDGGYTF.

This chain links TRBV24-1 with TRBJ2-1; D might be TRBD2 (5 bases). CDR3 length: 14 amino acids. Germline CDR1 reads KGHDR; CDR2 reads SFDVKD. The V end lost 0 bases, the J end lost 5 bases, and 7 bases lay between the germline ends. CDR3 residues: CATSDLRGNNEQFF. CDR3 bases: TGTGCCACCAGTGATTTGCGAGGGAACAATGAGCAGTTCTTC.

The CDR3 loop reads CASRGTGGLNQPQHF. CDR3 sequence (DNA): TGTGCCAGCAGGGGAACAGGGGGCCTCAATCAGCCCCAGCATTTT. This sequence joins TRBV28 and TRBJ1-5; TRBD1 matches 9 bases. Germline V gene data show CDR1 as MDHEN and CDR2 as SYDVKM. The CDR3 is 15 amino acids. V shed 6 bases and J 3 bases; nucleotides not matched to a gene: 6.

V and J are TRBV6-5 and TRBJ2-7; 7 positions agree with TRBD1. The J segment lost 4 bases and the V segment lost 6 bases, leaving 9 bases of the junction unmatched. The germline V gene encodes CDR1 MNHEY and CDR2 SVGAGI. This CDR3 contains 14 residues. The CDR3 reads CASSRGLFEYEQYF. The CDR3 coding sequence is TGTGCCAGCAGCAGGGGGTTGTTTGAATACGAGCAGTACTTC.

This chain links TRBV2 with TRBJ1-1; no reliable D call. The V gene's germline CDR1 is SNHLY and CDR2 FYNNEI. This CDR3 is 11 amino acids long. Trimming pared 2 bases from V and 10 bases from J, leaving 8 bases between. CDR3 DNA: TGTGCCAGCAGTGAACAGGCGGGAGCTTTCTTT. Protein product: CASSEQAGAFF.

The CDR3 DNA follows: TGTGCCAGCAGCTTTCCCCTAGCGGGGGGAAATGAGCAGTTCTTC. Translating gives CASSFPLAGGNEQFF. V gene TRBV7-8 combines with J gene TRBJ2-1; TRBD2 matches at 11 bases. The CDR3 sequence is 15 residues long. From germline, CDR1 is SGHVS and CDR2 FQNEAQ. V lost 3 bases, J lost 7 bases, and 5 bases stayed unmatched.